This TCR beta chain is from a study of T cell repertoires in cytomegalovirus infection. Background on the study: Matching HLA type, along with CMV infection, was indicated by public TCR beta signatures. Study results and caveats: Individuals carrying CMV plus the relevant HLA were identified by cumulative frequency of public TCR beta families.

One entry per CDR3 protein results from TCRdb running MiXCR on the reads. The sample yields roughly 500,000 distinct CDR3 sequences, about 15% seen once. Germline assignment: CDR1 SGHRS and CDR2 YFSETQ. The CDR3 length is 15 residues. The V and J ends lost 1 base and 9 bases respectively, with 17 bases between them. As to this clonotype: The antigen is unknown.

The sample comprised CD8+ T cells from PBMCs. This chain uses TRBV5-1 with TRBJ2-1; D tentatively fits TRBD1 or TRBD2 (6 bases each). This TCR came from a human donor in good health (CMV status not recorded). Some clones in this sample may be carry-over from other donors' samples. The CDR3 loop reads CASSLLGGANSEQFF. CDR3 coding DNA: TGCGCCAGCAGCTTGCTCGGGGGCGCGAATAGTGAGCAGTTCTTC.